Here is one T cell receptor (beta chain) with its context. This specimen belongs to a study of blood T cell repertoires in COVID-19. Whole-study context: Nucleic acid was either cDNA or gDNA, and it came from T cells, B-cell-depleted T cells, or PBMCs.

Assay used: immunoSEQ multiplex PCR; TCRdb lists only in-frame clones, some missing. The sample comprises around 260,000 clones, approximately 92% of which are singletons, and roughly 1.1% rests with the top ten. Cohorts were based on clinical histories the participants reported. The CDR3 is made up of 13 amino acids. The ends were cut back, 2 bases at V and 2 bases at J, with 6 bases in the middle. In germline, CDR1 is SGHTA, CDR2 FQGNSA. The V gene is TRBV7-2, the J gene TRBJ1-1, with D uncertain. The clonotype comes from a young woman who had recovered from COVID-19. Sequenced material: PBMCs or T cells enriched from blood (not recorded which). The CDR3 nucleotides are TGTGCCAGCAGCTTACAGGATAACACTGAAGCTTTCTTT. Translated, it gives CASSLQDNTEAFF.